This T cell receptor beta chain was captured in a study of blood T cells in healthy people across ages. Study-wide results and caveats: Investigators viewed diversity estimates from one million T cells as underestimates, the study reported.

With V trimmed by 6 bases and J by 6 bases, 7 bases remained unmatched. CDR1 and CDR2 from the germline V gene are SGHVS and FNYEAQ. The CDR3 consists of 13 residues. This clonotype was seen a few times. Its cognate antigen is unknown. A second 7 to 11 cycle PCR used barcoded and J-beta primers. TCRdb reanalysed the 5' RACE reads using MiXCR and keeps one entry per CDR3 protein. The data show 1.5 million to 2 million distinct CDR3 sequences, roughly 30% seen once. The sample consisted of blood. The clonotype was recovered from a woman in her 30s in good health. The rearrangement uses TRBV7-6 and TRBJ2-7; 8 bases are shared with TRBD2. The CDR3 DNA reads TGTGCCAGCAGGCGGGGGGTCGCCTCCGAGCAGTACTTC. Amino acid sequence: CASRRGVASEQYF.